This T cell receptor beta chain was profiled in a study of shared clonotypes between healthy human individuals. In regard to this clone: Its antigen is undetermined.

The assay was immunoSEQ multiplex PCR, and TCRdb's table has in-frame clones only and misses some. The sample has 1.4 million to 1.5 million clones, around 95% seen once; the top ten hold roughly 1.2%. Study outcomes and limitations: The four-donor shared clonotypes exceeded non-shared clonotypes in generation probability, with non-shared ones scoring lower.

Sample: naive CD4+ T cells sorted from blood. The subset was: CD45RA+ positively selected. This TCR was recovered from a man aged 30-40 years in good health.

In nucleotides, the CDR3 is TGTGCCATCAGTGAGGGACAGGGGGTGTATGAAAAACTGTTTTTT. As protein: CAISEGQGVYEKLFF. The gene calls are TRBV10-3 and TRBJ1-4, with 10 bases lining up with TRBD1. Germline V gene sequence: CDR1 ENHRY, CDR2 SYGVKD. The CDR3 has 15 amino acids. V shed 2 bases, J shed 6 bases, and the junction held 3 bases outside the gene matches.